The 9 T cell receptor beta chains in this list originate from one sample, sequenced in a study of monozygotic twins with inflammatory bowel disease. After re-calling the 5' RACE reads, TCRdb lists one entry per CDR3 protein, DNA absent. The sample table sets out a few hundred thousand distinct CDR3 sequences. Sequencing was carried out using blood. These receptors came from a human donor with ulcerative colitis or Crohn's disease, or a healthy co-twin of an affected twin (not recorded which).

The chain has TRBV5-5 and TRBJ1-2; TCRdb reports TRBD1, a call that lacks DNA to check it against. This CDR3 contains 14 residues. Looked up from germline, CDR1 is SGHKS and CDR2 is YYEKEE (reference sequence). CDR3: CASSPRETNYGYTF.

V usage is TRBV5-4 and J usage is TRBJ2-3. Germline V gives CDR1 SGHNT, CDR2 YYREEE (reference sequence). CDR3 length: 14 amino acids. The CDR3 loop reads CASSLVVGTDTQYF.

CDR3 protein: CSVPGFNEAFF. The rearrangement uses TRBV20-1 and TRBJ1-1; TCRdb picks TRBD1, but there is no DNA to check that call. This CDR3 region has 11 residues. Germline CDR1 DFQATT, CDR2 SNEGSKA (reference sequence).

This rearrangement joins TRBV19 to TRBJ1-2; checking the TCRdb D call of TRBD1 is not possible without DNA. Germline-derived CDR1 and CDR2 are LNHDA and SQIVND (reference sequence). The length of the CDR3 is 14 residues. The CDR3 here is CASKQTGGSYGYTF.

The chain links TRBV5-1 to TRBJ2-6. This CDR3 contains 15 residues. Germline V lookup: CDR1 SGHRS, CDR2 YFSETQ. The CDR3 spells CASSLSFSGANVLTF. Looking up the rest from reference TRBV5-1 and TRBJ2-6 gives the full variable domain: KAGVTQTPRYLIKTRGQQVTLSCSPISGHRSVSWYQQTPGQGLQFLFEYFSETQRNKGNFPGRFSGRQFSNSRSEMNVSTLELGDSALYLCASSLSFSGANVLTFGAGSRLTVL.

The chain recombines TRBV29-1 with TRBJ2-3; TCRdb designates TRBD1, a call that cannot be tested without DNA. Germline CDR1 and CDR2: SQVTM and ANQGSEA. The CDR3 length is 15 residues. CDR3 loop: CSVEGATGFQDTQYF.

The rearrangement uses TRBV7-9 and TRBJ1-1; TCRdb indicates TRBD1, and absent DNA this call remains unverified. This CDR3 is built from 14 residues. CDR1 SEHNR and CDR2 FQNEAQ come from the germline V gene (reference sequence). The chain's CDR3 is CASSPRGQNTEAFF.

The rearrangement joins TRBV4-1 to TRBJ2-2. Germline CDR1 MGHRA, CDR2 YSYEKL. The CDR3 runs to 18 residues. The CDR3 is CASSQVSWGTANTGELFF.

The chain joins TRBV12-3 or TRBV12-4 to TRBJ2-1; TCRdb's D gene call, TRBD2, goes unchecked for lack of DNA. This CDR3 is 15 amino acids long. CDR3: CASTWTSGFQNEQFF.